These 29 T cell receptor beta chains were all obtained from the same sample, sequenced in a study of PD-1 blockade in classical Hodgkin lymphoma. TCRdb's copy holds only in-frame clones and misses some; the assay was immunoSEQ multiplex PCR. The sample lists about 9,500 clones, 85% to 90% occurring once. Documented time point: newly diagnosed, previously untreated cHL patient sample. Thawed PBMCs were the source of CD8+ T cells, obtained through magnetic negative selection. The specimen sequenced was CD8+ T cells from blood. The receptors stem from a human donor with classical Hodgkin lymphoma.

The chain is built from TRBV30 and TRBJ2-1, with D possibly matching TRBD1 (6 bases). Germline CDR1 and CDR2: GTSNPN and SVGIG (reference sequence). This CDR3 spans 15 amino acids. Trimming cost V 5 bases and J 0 bases, with 14 bases left between them. The CDR3 protein is CAWELTGSSYNEQFF. The CDR3 nucleotides read TGTGCCTGGGAGCTCACAGGGAGCTCCTACAATGAGCAGTTCTTC.

The chain has TRBV2 and TRBJ2-1; D not certain. The germline V and J ends were trimmed by 10 bases and 9 bases, with 13 bases remaining between them. CDR1 and CDR2 (germline): SNHLY, FYNNEI. The CDR3 loop spans 11 amino acids. CDR3 in amino acids: CAILMDVEQFF. The CDR3 region has the DNA TGTGCCATCCTCATGGATGTTGAGCAGTTCTTC. Filled out from reference TRBV2 and TRBJ2-1, the complete variable domain reads EPEVTQTPSHQVTQMGQEVILRCVPISNHLYFYWYRQILGQKVEFLVSFYNNEISEKSEIFDDQFSVERPDGSNFTLKIRSTKLEDSAMYFCAILMDVEQFFGPGTRLTVL.

This clone came up a few times. V is TRBV4-1 and J is TRBJ1-1; D not resolved. Per germline, CDR1 MGHRA and CDR2 YSYEKL. This CDR3 has 18 amino acids. V lost 3 bases, J lost 1 base, and 21 bases lay in between. The CDR3 region has the DNA TGCGCCAGCAGCCAGGCGGTAGGTCCGGGATCCGGGAACACTGAAGCTTTCTTT. It specifies CASSQAVGPGSGNTEAFF.

The chain recombines TRBV25-1 with TRBJ2-2, with 7 bases aligning to TRBD1. V trimming: 4 bases; J trimming: 3 bases; junction bases outside the gene matches: 11. This CDR3 comprises 17 residues. Germline-derived CDR1 and CDR2 are MGHDK and SYGVNS. The CDR3 sequence is CASSAHPADRHTGELFF. The CDR3 coding sequence is TGTGCCAGCAGTGCTCACCCGGCGGACAGGCACACCGGGGAGCTGTTTTTT.

The rearrangement uses TRBV18 and TRBJ2-7, with no clear D. The CDR3 has 12 amino acids. The V and J ends lost 3 bases and 2 bases respectively, with 5 bases between them. The germline V gene encodes CDR1 KGHSH and CDR2 LQKENI. The CDR3 region is CASSPWPYEQYF. In nucleotides, the CDR3 is TGTGCCAGCTCACCCTGGCCCTACGAGCAGTACTTC.

The chain recombines TRBV15 with TRBJ2-1, with D uncertain. Trimming removed 3 bases at V and 9 bases at J, with 21 bases between. The CDR3 is 16 residues long. Germline CDR1 LNHNV, CDR2 YYDKDF (reference sequence). The CDR3 here is CATSRGTLLGSSEQFF. The CDR3 DNA sequence: TGTGCCACCAGCAGGGGTACTCTCCTGGGGTCCTCTGAGCAGTTCTTC.

The chain couples TRBV9 to TRBJ2-3; TRBD1 is a possible D gene (5 bases). V lost 4 bases, J lost 4 bases, and 10 bases lay in between. The CDR3 is 13 amino acids. The germline V gene has CDR1 SGDLS and CDR2 YYNGEE. The CDR3 protein is CASSPRAADTQYF. The CDR3, as DNA: TGTGCCAGCAGCCCCAGGGCCGCAGATACGCAGTATTTT.

This chain joins TRBV4-3 and TRBJ2-2; no definite D call. Germline CDR1 LGHNA, CDR2 YSLEER. The CDR3 is made up of 18 amino acids. Trimming pared 1 base from V and 2 bases from J, leaving 17 bases between. The DNA of the CDR3 is TGCGCCAGCAGCCAAGTCATAACGCTGGGCAGTAACACCGGGGAGCTGTTTTTT. Its translation is CASSQVITLGSNTGELFF.

CDR3 amino acids: CAISESQETQYF. In DNA, the CDR3 is TGTGCCATCAGCGAGAGCCAAGAGACCCAGTACTTC. The V gene is TRBV10-3, the J gene TRBJ2-5, with D unresolved. Germline V gene sequence: CDR1 ENHRY, CDR2 SYGVKD. V was pared by 6 bases and J by 1 base, with 6 bases between. The length of the CDR3 is 12 residues.

This chain uses TRBV5-1 with TRBJ1-1; 9 nucleotides agree with TRBD1. Germline lookup yields CDR1 SGHRS and CDR2 YFSETQ. The CDR3 totals 21 residues. After removal of 0 bases from V and 2 bases from J, the junction contained 20 bases not matched to a gene. The CDR3 sequence is CASSLVETGGFPSPINTEAFF. The CDR3 DNA reads as TGCGCCAGCAGCTTGGTGGAGACAGGGGGTTTCCCCTCTCCGATTAACACTGAAGCTTTCTTT.

The rearrangement links TRBV14 to TRBJ2-5; 7 nucleotides match TRBD1. This CDR3 contains 16 residues. The germline V gene has CDR1 SGHDN and CDR2 FVKESK. Losses at the gene ends were 0 bases for V and 5 bases for J; bases not matched to a gene: 9. CDR3 in DNA: TGTGCCAGCAGCCAAGATTGGGCAGGGGGATCGGAGACCCAGTACTTC. This gives the protein CASSQDWAGGSETQYF.

V and J are TRBV11-3 and TRBJ2-7, with D maybe TRBD1 (5 bases). Looked up from germline, CDR1 is SGHNT and CDR2 is YENEEA. V gave up 4 bases and J gave up 3 bases, with 10 bases separating them. CDR3 length: 13 residues. The CDR3, as DNA: TGTGCCAGCAGCTCCGCCCAGGGCTACGAGCAGTACTTC. This encodes CASSSAQGYEQYF.

The V and J genes are TRBV7-6 and TRBJ2-5, with D possibly matching TRBD1 (6 bases). The CDR3 contains 14 residues. V was shortened by 1 base and J by 1 base, with 7 bases between the two germline ends. Looked up from germline, CDR1 is SGHVS and CDR2 is FNYEAQ. The CDR3 DNA follows: TGTGCCAGCAGCTTAGTGGACAGCCAAGAGACCCAGTACTTC. This codes for CASSLVDSQETQYF. The whole variable domain, filled in from reference TRBV7-6 and TRBJ2-5, reads GAGVSQSPRYKVTKRGQDVALRCDPISGHVSLYWYRQALGQGPEFLTYFNYEAQQDKSGLPNDRFSAERPEGSISTLTIQRTEQRDSAMYRCASSLVDSQETQYFGPGTRLLVL.

The rearrangement joins TRBV29-1 to TRBJ2-1, with a weak D call TRBD2 (6 bases). CDR3 length: 12 amino acids. Per the germline V gene, CDR1 is SQVTM and CDR2 is ANQGSEA. Trimming stripped 7 bases from V and 9 bases from J, with 16 bases between. The CDR3 coding sequence is TGCAGCGCTATAAGCCGGGGGTCTGAGCAGTTCTTC. It specifies CSAISRGSEQFF.

This rearrangement joins TRBV27 to TRBJ2-7, with 9 positions matching TRBD1. The CDR3 contains 14 residues. V dropped 2 bases and J dropped 3; count of bases not matched to a gene: 2. Germline loops: CDR1 MNHEY, CDR2 SMNVEV (reference sequence). CDR3 sequence: CASSLGTGNYEQYF. In DNA, the CDR3 is TGTGCCAGCAGTTTAGGGACAGGGAACTACGAGCAGTACTTC.

J is TRBJ2-7 and V is TRBV10-1; 8 positions match TRBD2. The ends lost 2 bases at V and 4 bases at J; junction bases unmatched: 13. The CDR3 is 17 residues long. Germline CDR1 WNHNN, CDR2 SYGVQD (reference sequence). CDR3 coding DNA: TGCGCCAGCAGTGAGGTGGGGCCGGGAGGGAAAAATTACGAGCAGTACTTC. It translates to CASSEVGPGGKNYEQYF.

The V and J genes are TRBV4-1 and TRBJ2-1; D is unclear. CDR3 size: 13 residues. Germline V gene sequence: CDR1 MGHRA, CDR2 YSYEKL. V lost 4 bases and J lost 7, with 11 bases in between. CDR3 residues: CASSPVGGNEQFF. The CDR3 DNA is TGCGCCAGCAGCCCCGTTGGTGGGAATGAGCAGTTCTTC.

The chain uses TRBV30 and TRBJ1-2, with 7 positions matching TRBD1. The V gene's germline CDR1 is GTSNPN and CDR2 SVGIG (reference sequence). Losses at the gene ends were 3 bases for V and 4 bases for J; bases not matched to a gene: 5. This CDR3 has 13 residues. For the CDR3, the DNA is TGTGCCTGGAGACAGACAGGGTTCTATGGCTACACCTTC. Protein product: CAWRQTGFYGYTF.

The sample holds a few counts of this clone. This chain connects TRBV6-1 to TRBJ2-7; D may be TRBD1 (6 bases). V was pared by 7 bases and J by 6 bases, with 19 bases between. Germline V gives CDR1 MNHNS, CDR2 SASEGT. The CDR3 length is 14 residues. The CDR3: CASISDRTTSEQYF. DNA for the CDR3: TGTGCCAGCATTTCAGACAGGACAACCAGCGAGCAGTACTTC.

V is TRBV19 and J is TRBJ1-4; the D gene is possibly TRBD1 (6 bases). Germline CDR1 and CDR2: LNHDA and SQIVND (reference sequence). V lost 6 bases, J lost 4 bases, and 12 bases lay in between. The CDR3 loop spans 14 amino acids. The CDR3 DNA is TGTGCCAGTAGCGGGGGACACCTTAATGAAAAACTGTTTTTT. Translated: CASSGGHLNEKLFF.

The chain recombines TRBV4-3 with TRBJ2-7; D gene unclear. V shed 1 base and J shed 0 bases, with 10 bases lying between them. From germline, CDR1 is LGHNA and CDR2 YSLEER. The CDR3 has 15 residues. This chain's CDR3 is CASSQGVGPSYEQYF. The CDR3 bases are TGCGCCAGCAGCCAAGGTGTGGGCCCCTCCTACGAGCAGTACTTC.

This clone has a handful of counts. The V gene is TRBV10-2, the J gene TRBJ2-4; D is uncertain. The CDR3 is 14 amino acids. V was clipped by 0 bases and J by 7 bases, with 10 bases between them. Germline CDR1 and CDR2: WSHSY and SAAADI. Here the CDR3 DNA reads TGCGCCAGCAGTGAGTCCGGGTCTCACAACATTCAGTACTTC. It yields the protein CASSESGSHNIQYF.

The table lists this clone with a count of one. This chain connects TRBV19 to TRBJ2-5; 7 nucleotides align to TRBD1. The J call may not be correct, given that the DNA end is closer to TRBJ2-7. This CDR3 has 15 amino acids. The germline CDR1 and CDR2 sequences are LNHDA and SQIVND (reference sequence). As DNA, the CDR3 is TGTGCCAGTAGTACCGGACAGGATGGGGCCTACGAGCAGTACTTC. It specifies CASSTGQDGAYEQYF.

The chain combines TRBV10-3 with TRBJ1-3, with 7 positions matching TRBD1. Per germline, CDR1 ENHRY and CDR2 SYGVKD. After removal of 0 bases from V and 2 bases from J, the junction contained 4 bases not matched to a gene. This CDR3 contains 16 residues. CDR3 DNA: TGTGCCATCAGTGAGTCGAAAGGGGGCCCTGGAAACACCATATATTTT. It is translated as CAISESKGGPGNTIYF.

The chain links TRBV5-4 to TRBJ2-1; 11 positions agree with TRBD2. The CDR3 spans 19 residues. After removal of 0 bases from V and 7 bases from J, the junction contained 15 bases not matched to a gene. The germline CDR1 and CDR2 sequences are SGHNT and YYREEE (reference sequence). The CDR3 coding sequence is TGTGCCAGCAGCTTGGGTTGGGTACCCCTAGCGGGGGGTGGGAATGAGCAGTTCTTC. This encodes CASSLGWVPLAGGGNEQFF.

The chain has TRBV5-4 and TRBJ2-5; TRBD1 might be the D (6 bases). The CDR3 length is 13 residues. Looked up from germline, CDR1 is SGHNT and CDR2 is YYREEE (reference sequence). V dropped 4 bases and J dropped 4 bases, with 11 bases sitting between them. The CDR3 DNA reads as TGTGCCAGCAGCAACAGGGTTCGAGAGACCCAGTACTTC. Translated, it gives CASSNRVRETQYF.

The chain joins TRBV12-1 to TRBJ2-3; the table assigns TRBD2, which was not confirmed against the DNA. TRBV12-1 is a recognized pseudogene. The CDR3 is made up of 16 amino acids. CDR3 bases: TGTGCCAGCCGTCAACCGACTAGCCCCCCGGCGGGTACGCAGTATTTT. It is translated as CASRQPTSPPAGTQYF.

This rearrangement joins TRBV9 to TRBJ2-3; 7 nucleotides agree with TRBD1. Germline V gene data show CDR1 as SGDLS and CDR2 as YYNGEE. V gave up 3 bases and J gave up 2 bases; unmatched junction bases: 6. The CDR3 runs 15 residues. The CDR3 protein is CASSARDRTTDTQYF. CDR3 DNA sequence: TGTGCCAGCAGCGCCCGGGACAGAACCACAGATACGCAGTATTTT.

This sequence joins TRBV4-3 and TRBJ2-7; maybe TRBD1 (5 bases). Per the germline V gene, CDR1 is LGHNA and CDR2 is YSLEER. V lost 2 bases and J lost 6, with 11 bases in between. This CDR3 spans 13 amino acids. CDR3 in DNA: TGCGCCAGCAGCCAATGGGAAGGGGCCGAGCAGTACTTC. Translation gives CASSQWEGAEQYF.